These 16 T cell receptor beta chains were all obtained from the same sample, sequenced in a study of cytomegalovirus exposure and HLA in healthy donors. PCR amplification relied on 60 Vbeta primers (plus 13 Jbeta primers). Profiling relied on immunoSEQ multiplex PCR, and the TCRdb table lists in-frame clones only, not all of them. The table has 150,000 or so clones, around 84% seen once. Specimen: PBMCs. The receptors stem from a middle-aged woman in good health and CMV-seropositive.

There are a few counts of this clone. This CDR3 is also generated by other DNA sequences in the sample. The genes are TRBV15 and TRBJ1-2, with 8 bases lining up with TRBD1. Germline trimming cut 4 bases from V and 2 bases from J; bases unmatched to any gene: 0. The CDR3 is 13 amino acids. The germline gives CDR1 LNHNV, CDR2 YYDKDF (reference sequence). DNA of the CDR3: TGTGCCACCAGCACAGGGGGCAACTATGGCTACACCTTC. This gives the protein CATSTGGNYGYTF.

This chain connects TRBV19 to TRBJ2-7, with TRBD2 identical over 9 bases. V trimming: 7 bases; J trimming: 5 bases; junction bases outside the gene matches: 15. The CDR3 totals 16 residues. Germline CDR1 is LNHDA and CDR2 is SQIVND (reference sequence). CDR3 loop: CASTSRWREGLNEQYF. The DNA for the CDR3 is TGTGCCAGTACCAGCCGATGGCGGGAGGGCCTTAACGAGCAGTACTTC. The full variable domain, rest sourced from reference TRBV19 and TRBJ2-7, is DGGITQSPKYLFRKEGQNVTLSCEQNLNHDAMYWYRQDPGQGLRLIYYSQIVNDFQKGDIAEGYSVSREKKESFPLTVTSAQKNPTAFYLCASTSRWREGLNEQYFGPGTRLTVT.

The CDR3 DNA reads as TGTGCCAGCTCACTACAGGGGGTGAGTCAGCCCCAGCATTTT. This translates into CASSLQGVSQPQHF. This chain connects TRBV18 to TRBJ1-5, with 8 bases fitting TRBD1. The germline gives CDR1 KGHSH, CDR2 LQKENI. Unmatched junction bases numbered 5, after V lost 4 bases and J lost 6 bases. The CDR3 is made up of 14 amino acids.

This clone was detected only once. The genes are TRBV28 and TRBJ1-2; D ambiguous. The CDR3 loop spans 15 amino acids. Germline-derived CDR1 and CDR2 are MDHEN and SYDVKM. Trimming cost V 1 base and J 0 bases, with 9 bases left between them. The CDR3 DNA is TGTGCCAGCAGTTTATATCCAAACTCTAACTATGGCTACACCTTC. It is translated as CASSLYPNSNYGYTF.

The CDR3, as DNA: TGTGCCAGCAGCTTAGATCCGGGGCGGGATAATGAAAAACTGTTTTTT. Encoded protein: CASSLDPGRDNEKLFF. The rearrangement links TRBV7-9 to TRBJ1-4; the D gene is possibly TRBD1 (5 bases). Looked up from germline, CDR1 is SEHNR and CDR2 is FQNEAQ (reference sequence). The ends were cut back, 1 base at V and 4 bases at J, with 13 bases in the middle. The CDR3 totals 16 residues.

The CDR3 sequence is CASSLWGGTGNNEKLFF. The DNA for the CDR3 is TGTGCCAGCAGTTTATGGGGGGGGACAGGGAACAATGAAAAACTGTTTTTT. The chain couples TRBV28 to TRBJ1-4; TRBD1 matches at 9 bases. Trimming cost V 0 bases and J 5 bases; bases outside gene matches: 7. This CDR3 is 17 amino acids long. Germline V gene sequence: CDR1 MDHEN, CDR2 SYDVKM.

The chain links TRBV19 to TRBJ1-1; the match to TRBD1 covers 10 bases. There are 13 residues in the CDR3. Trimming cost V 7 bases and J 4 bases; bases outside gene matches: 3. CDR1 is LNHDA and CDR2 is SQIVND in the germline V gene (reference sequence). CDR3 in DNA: TGTGCCAGTACCTGGACAGGGGGCACTGAAGCTTTCTTT. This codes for CASTWTGGTEAFF.

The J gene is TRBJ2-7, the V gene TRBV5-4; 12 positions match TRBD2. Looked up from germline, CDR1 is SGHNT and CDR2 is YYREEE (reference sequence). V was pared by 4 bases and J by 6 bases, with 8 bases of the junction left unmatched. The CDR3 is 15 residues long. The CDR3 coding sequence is TGTGCCAGCAGCCAAATCACTAGCGGGAGGAGCGAGCAGTACTTC. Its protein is CASSQITSGRSEQYF.

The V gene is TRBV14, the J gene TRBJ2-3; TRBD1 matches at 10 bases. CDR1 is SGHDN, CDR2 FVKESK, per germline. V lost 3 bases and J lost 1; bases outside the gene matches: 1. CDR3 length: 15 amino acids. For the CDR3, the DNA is TGTGCCAGCAGCCAGGGGACAGGGGGCACAGATACGCAGTATTTT. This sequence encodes CASSQGTGGTDTQYF.

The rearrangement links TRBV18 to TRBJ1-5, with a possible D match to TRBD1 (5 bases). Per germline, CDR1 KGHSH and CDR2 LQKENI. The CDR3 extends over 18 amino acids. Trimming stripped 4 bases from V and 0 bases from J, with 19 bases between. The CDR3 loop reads CASSRERGGGYSNQPQHF. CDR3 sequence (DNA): TGTGCCAGCTCACGTGAAAGGGGAGGTGGCTATAGCAATCAGCCCCAGCATTTT.

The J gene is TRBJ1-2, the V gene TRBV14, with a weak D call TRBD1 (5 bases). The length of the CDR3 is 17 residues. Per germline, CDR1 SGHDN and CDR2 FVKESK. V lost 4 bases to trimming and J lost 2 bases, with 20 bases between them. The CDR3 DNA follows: TGTGCCAGCAGCCCCCACACCCCGGCAGGGAACAACTATGGCTACACCTTC. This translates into CASSPHTPAGNNYGYTF.

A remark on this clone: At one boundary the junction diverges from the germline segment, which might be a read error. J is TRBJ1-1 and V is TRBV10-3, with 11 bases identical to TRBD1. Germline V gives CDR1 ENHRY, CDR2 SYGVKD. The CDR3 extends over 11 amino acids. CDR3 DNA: TGTGCCATCAGCCGGGACAGGGGGTTTCTCTTT. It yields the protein CAISRDRGFLF.

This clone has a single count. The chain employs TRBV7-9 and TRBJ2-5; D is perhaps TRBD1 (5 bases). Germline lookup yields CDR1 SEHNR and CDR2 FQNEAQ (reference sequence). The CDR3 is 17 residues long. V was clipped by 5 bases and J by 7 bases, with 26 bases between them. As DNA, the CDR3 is TGTGCCAGCAGCCTATACTCGTCATCACGCCCTAGGGGGACCCAGTACTTC. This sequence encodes CASSLYSSSRPRGTQYF.

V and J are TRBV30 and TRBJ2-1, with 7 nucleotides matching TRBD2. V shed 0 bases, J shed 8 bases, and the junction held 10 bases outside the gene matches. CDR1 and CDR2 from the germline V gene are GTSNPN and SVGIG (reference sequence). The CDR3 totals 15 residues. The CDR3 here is CAWSVLGGPEDEQFF. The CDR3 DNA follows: TGTGCCTGGAGTGTTCTGGGAGGGCCGGAAGATGAGCAGTTCTTC.

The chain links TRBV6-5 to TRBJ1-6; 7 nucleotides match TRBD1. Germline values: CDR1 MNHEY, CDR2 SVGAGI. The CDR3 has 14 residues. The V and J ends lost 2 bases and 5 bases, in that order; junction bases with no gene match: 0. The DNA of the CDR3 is TGTGCCAGCAGTTACAGGGGGCATAATTCACCCCTCCACTTT. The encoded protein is CASSYRGHNSPLHF.

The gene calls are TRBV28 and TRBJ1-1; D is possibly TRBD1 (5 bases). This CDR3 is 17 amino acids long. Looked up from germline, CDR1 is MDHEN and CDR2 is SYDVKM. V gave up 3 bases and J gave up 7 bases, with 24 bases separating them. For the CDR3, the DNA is TGTGCCAGCAGTTTCTCGGGGGTTTTCAAGCTAAACCTTGAAGCTTTCTTT. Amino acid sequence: CASSFSGVFKLNLEAFF.